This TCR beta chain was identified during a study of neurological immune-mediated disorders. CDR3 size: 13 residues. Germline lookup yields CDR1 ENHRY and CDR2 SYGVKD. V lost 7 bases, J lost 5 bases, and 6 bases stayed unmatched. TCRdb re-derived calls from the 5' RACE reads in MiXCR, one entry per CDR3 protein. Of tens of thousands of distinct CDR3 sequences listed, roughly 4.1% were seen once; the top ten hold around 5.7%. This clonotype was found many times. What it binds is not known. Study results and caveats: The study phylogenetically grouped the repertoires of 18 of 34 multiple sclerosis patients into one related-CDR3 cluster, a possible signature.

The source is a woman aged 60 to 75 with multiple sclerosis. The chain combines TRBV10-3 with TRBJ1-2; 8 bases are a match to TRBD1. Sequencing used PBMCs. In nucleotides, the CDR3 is TGTGCCATCACGAGGACAGGGAGTTATGGCTACACCTTC. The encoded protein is CAITRTGSYGYTF.